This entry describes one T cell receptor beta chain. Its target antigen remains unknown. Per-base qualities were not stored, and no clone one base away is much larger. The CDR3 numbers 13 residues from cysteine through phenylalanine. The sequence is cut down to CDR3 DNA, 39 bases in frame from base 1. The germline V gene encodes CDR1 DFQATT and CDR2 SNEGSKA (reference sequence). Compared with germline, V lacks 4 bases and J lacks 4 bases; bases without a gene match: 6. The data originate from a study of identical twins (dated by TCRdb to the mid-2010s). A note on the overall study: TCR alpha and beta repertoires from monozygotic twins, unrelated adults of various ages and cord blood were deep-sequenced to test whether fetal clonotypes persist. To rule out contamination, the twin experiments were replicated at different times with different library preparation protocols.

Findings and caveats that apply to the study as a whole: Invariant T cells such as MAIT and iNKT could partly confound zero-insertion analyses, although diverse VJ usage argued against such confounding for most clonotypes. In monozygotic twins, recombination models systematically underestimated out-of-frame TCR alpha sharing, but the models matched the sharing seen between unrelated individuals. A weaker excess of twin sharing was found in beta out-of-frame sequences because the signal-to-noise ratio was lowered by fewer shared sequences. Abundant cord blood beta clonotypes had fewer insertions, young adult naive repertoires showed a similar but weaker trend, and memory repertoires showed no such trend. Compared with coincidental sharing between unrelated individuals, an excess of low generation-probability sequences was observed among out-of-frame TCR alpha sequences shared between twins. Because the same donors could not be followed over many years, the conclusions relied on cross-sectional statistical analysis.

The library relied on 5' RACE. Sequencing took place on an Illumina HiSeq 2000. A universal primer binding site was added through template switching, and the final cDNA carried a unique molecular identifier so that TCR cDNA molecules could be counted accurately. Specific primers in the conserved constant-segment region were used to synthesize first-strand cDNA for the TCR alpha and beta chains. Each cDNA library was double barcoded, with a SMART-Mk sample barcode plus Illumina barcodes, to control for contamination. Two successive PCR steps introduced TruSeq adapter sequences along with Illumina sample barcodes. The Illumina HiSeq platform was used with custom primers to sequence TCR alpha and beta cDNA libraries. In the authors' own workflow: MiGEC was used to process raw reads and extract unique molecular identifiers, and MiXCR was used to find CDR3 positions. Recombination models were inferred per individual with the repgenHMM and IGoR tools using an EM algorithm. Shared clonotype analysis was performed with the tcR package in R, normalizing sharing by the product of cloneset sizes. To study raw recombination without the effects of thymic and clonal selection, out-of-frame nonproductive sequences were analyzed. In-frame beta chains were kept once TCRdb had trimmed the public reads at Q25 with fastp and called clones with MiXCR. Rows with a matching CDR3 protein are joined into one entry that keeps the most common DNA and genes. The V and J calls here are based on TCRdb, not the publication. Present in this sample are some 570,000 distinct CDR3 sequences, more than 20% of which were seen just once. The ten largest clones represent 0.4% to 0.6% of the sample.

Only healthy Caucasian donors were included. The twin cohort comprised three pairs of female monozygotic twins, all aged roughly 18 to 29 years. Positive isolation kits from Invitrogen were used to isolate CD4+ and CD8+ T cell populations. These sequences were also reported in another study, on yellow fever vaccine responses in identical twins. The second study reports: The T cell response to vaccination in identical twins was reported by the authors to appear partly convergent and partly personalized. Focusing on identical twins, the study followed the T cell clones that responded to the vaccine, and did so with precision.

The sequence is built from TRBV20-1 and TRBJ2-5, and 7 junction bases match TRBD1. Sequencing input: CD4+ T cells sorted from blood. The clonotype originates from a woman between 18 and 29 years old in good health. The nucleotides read TGCAGTGCTACCCTAGGGGGCCGAGAGACCCAGTACTTC. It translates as CSATLGGRETQYF.